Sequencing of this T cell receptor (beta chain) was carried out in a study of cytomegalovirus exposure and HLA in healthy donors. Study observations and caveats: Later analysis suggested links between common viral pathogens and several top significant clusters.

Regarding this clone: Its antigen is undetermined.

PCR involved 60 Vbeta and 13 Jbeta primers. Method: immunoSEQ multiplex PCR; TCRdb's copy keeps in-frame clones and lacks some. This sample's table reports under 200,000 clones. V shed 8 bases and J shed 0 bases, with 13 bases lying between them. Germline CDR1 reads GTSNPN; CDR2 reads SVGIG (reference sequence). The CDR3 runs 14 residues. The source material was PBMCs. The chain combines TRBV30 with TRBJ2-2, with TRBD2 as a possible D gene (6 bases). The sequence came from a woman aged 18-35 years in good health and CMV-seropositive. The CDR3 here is CAGRGNTNTGELFF. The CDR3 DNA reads TGTGCCGGACGGGGGAATACGAACACCGGGGAGCTGTTTTTT. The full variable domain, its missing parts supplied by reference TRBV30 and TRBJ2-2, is SQTIHQWPATLVQPVGSPLSLECTVEGTSNPNLYWYRQAAGRGLQLLFYSVGIGQISSEVPQNLSASRPQDRQFILSSKKLLLSDSGFYLCAGRGNTNTGELFFGEGSRLTVL.